The rows below give T cell receptor beta chains drawn from one sample of a study of shared clonotypes between healthy human individuals. Measured with immunoSEQ multiplex PCR; TCRdb has only the in-frame clones, and not every one. The profile shows some 1,100,000 clones, around 82% of them singletons. Sequencing was performed on memory CD4+ T cells from PBMCs. All receptors come from a man between 18 and 29 years old in good health. Some clones in this sample may be carry-over from other donors' samples. CDR3s include the opening cysteine and the closing phenylalanine or tryptophan. The D gene is left open where the match is weak. Clone size is given for some rows only: seen once, a few or many times, or a class if the clone is expanded.

CDR3	DNA	D	length	V	J	size
CASSLGEGNLQETQYF	TGTGCCAGCAGCTTAGGAGAGGGAAACCTTCAAGAGACCCAGTACTTC	NA	16	TRBV7-9	TRBJ2-5	NA
CASSQWTSGSVEQYF	TGCGCCAGCAGCCAGTGGACTAGCGGGAGTGTCGAGCAGTACTTC	TRBD2	15	TRBV4-1	TRBJ2-7	NA
CASSPSLASQYF	TGTGCCAGCAGCCCCTCCCTAGCATCACAGTATTTT	NA	12	TRBV7-2	TRBJ2-3	NA
CASSVVGFTDTQYF	TGTGCCAGCAGCGTAGTCGGCTTCACAGATACGCAGTATTTT	NA	14	TRBV9	TRBJ2-3	once
CASSPITYEQYF	TGTGCCAGCAGCCCTATAACCTACGAGCAGTACTTC	NA	12	TRBV28	TRBJ2-7	NA
CASSSALGGYEQYF	TGTGCCAGCAGTTCCGCCCTCGGGGGTTACGAGCAGTACTTC	NA	14	TRBV6-5	TRBJ2-7	NA
CASSPPGLREVTEAFF	TGTGCCAGCTCACCACCCGGACTAAGGGAGGTCACTGAAGCTTTCTTT	NA	16	TRBV18	TRBJ1-1	many
CASSGTGRNTEAFF	TGTGCCAGCAGTGGGACGGGTAGGAACACTGAAGCTTTCTTT	NA	14	TRBV2	TRBJ1-1	NA
CASSIRRTGGLNTEAFF	TGTGCCAGTAGTATACGGCGGACAGGGGGCTTGAACACTGAAGCTTTCTTT	TRBD1	17	TRBV19	TRBJ1-1	NA
CASGGPSSYEQYF	TGTGCCAGTGGGGGACCAAGCTCCTACGAGCAGTACTTC	NA	13	TRBV2	TRBJ2-7	few
CASSLLAGAATEAFF	TGTGCCAGCAGCTTACTGGCCGGGGCTGCCACTGAAGCTTTCTTT	NA	15	TRBV7-9	TRBJ1-1	NA
CASSFGGIQTQYF	TGTGCCAGCAGTTTTGGTGGGATACAGACCCAGTACTTC	NA	13	TRBV28	TRBJ2-5	few
CASSLSRFSDAFF	TGTGCCAGCAGCTTATCTCGGTTTAGTGACGCTTTCTTT	NA	13	TRBV11-3	TRBJ1-1	NA
CASSQGQGLGYTEAFF	TGTGCCAGCTCCCAAGGACAGGGGTTGGGGTACACTGAAGCTTTCTTT	TRBD1	16	TRBV18	TRBJ1-1	NA
CASSHLRTGGANYYEQYF	TGTGCCAGCAGCCATTTACGGACAGGGGGCGCAAATTACTACGAGCAGTACTTC	TRBD1	18	TRBV11-2	TRBJ2-7	NA
CASSLEGGPENEQFF	TGCGCCAGCAGCTTGGAGGGAGGGCCTGAAAATGAGCAGTTCTTC	TRBD2	15	TRBV5-1	TRBJ2-1	NA
CASSFRDMEPQHF	TGTGCCAGCAGCTTTCGGGACATGGAGCCCCAGCATTTT	NA	13	TRBV7-8	TRBJ1-5	NA
CASSFSGREGNEQFF	TGTGCCAGCAGCTTTAGCGGGAGGGAGGGGAATGAGCAGTTCTTC	TRBD2	15	TRBV7-9	TRBJ2-1	NA
CASSALWREDSDTQYF	TGCGCCAGCAGCGCCCTATGGCGGGAGGATTCAGATACGCAGTATTTT	TRBD2	16	TRBV5-1	TRBJ2-3	NA
CASSLNYGYTF	TGTGCCAGCAGTCTAAACTATGGCTACACCTTC	NA	11	TRBV6-1	TRBJ1-2	NA
CASSLGGTEKLFF	TGTGCCAGCAGCTTAGGGGGGACTGAAAAACTGTTTTTT	NA	13	TRBV5-4	TRBJ1-4	few
CASSFGTSGYEQYF	TGTGCCAGCAGTTTTGGGACTAGCGGCTACGAGCAGTACTTC	TRBD2	14	TRBV28	TRBJ2-7	many
CASILPRRSLGYGYTF	TGTGCCAGCATCCTACCCCGCAGGAGCCTCGGATATGGCTACACCTTC	NA	16	TRBV9	TRBJ1-2	NA
CASSDGTAGELFF	TGCGCCAGCAGTGATGGGACGGCCGGGGAGCTGTTTTTT	NA	13	TRBV10-1	TRBJ2-2	NA
CAWSKRRIRYEQYF	TGTGCCTGGAGTAAGAGACGAATCCGGTACGAGCAGTACTTC	NA	14	TRBV30	TRBJ2-7	NA
CASRQQGRSNWGETQYF	TGTGCCAGTAGGCAGCAGGGTCGCTCCAACTGGGGCGAGACCCAGTACTTC	NA	17	TRBV19	TRBJ2-5	once
CAISDRRLRRNTEAFF	TGTGCCATCAGTGACCGTCGGCTGAGGAGGAACACTGAAGCTTTCTTT	NA	16	TRBV10-3	TRBJ1-1	NA
CASSELTGPITEAFF	TGTGCCAGCAGTGAATTGACAGGCCCCATCACTGAAGCTTTCTTT	NA	15	TRBV6-1	TRBJ1-1	many
CASTPTSGLEYF	TGTGCCAGCACCCCCACTAGCGGGTTAGAGTATTTT	TRBD2	12	TRBV6-5	TRBJ2-3	NA
CAWFSGRMGNGNTIYF	TGTGCCTGGTTCTCAGGACGGATGGGGAATGGAAACACCATATATTTT	NA	16	TRBV30	TRBJ1-3	many
CASSLNRNGYTF	TGTGCCAGCAGCCTGAACAGAAATGGCTACACCTTC	NA	12	TRBV11-2	TRBJ1-2	NA
CASSLGVTGAFWEKLFF	TGTGCCAGCAGCTTAGGAGTCACGGGGGCCTTTTGGGAAAAACTGTTTTTT	NA	17	TRBV7-6	TRBJ1-4	NA
CASSRGTSIGHEQYF	TGTGCCAGCAGCCGCGGGACTTCGATCGGCCACGAGCAGTACTTC	NA	15	TRBV5-4	TRBJ2-7	NA
CASSGGGPRLEQFF	TGTGCCAGCAGTGGTGGGGGGCCCCGCCTTGAGCAGTTCTTC	NA	14	TRBV6-1	TRBJ2-1	NA
CAISESRGLRYPNSPLHF	TGTGCCATCAGTGAGTCTCGGGGGCTGAGGTATCCGAATTCACCCCTCCACTTT	NA	18	TRBV10-3	TRBJ1-6	NA
CAISGAPQGGANYGYTF	TGTGCCATCAGTGGAGCCCCACAGGGGGGAGCTAACTATGGCTACACCTTC	TRBD1	17	TRBV10-3	TRBJ1-2	NA
CASLQQDLSYEQYF	TGTGCCAGCCTGCAGCAGGACCTCTCCTACGAGCAGTACTTC	NA	14	TRBV13	TRBJ2-7	few
CASSLDAGAHNEQFF	TGTGCCAGCAGCTTAGACGCGGGAGCCCACAATGAGCAGTTCTTC	TRBD2	15	TRBV11-2	TRBJ2-1	NA
CASSSPRGLRPRSPILEAFF	TGTGCCAGCAGCTCCCCCAGGGGTCTTAGGCCCCGAAGTCCGATCCTAGAAGCTTTCTTT	NA	20	TRBV7-8	TRBJ1-1	NA